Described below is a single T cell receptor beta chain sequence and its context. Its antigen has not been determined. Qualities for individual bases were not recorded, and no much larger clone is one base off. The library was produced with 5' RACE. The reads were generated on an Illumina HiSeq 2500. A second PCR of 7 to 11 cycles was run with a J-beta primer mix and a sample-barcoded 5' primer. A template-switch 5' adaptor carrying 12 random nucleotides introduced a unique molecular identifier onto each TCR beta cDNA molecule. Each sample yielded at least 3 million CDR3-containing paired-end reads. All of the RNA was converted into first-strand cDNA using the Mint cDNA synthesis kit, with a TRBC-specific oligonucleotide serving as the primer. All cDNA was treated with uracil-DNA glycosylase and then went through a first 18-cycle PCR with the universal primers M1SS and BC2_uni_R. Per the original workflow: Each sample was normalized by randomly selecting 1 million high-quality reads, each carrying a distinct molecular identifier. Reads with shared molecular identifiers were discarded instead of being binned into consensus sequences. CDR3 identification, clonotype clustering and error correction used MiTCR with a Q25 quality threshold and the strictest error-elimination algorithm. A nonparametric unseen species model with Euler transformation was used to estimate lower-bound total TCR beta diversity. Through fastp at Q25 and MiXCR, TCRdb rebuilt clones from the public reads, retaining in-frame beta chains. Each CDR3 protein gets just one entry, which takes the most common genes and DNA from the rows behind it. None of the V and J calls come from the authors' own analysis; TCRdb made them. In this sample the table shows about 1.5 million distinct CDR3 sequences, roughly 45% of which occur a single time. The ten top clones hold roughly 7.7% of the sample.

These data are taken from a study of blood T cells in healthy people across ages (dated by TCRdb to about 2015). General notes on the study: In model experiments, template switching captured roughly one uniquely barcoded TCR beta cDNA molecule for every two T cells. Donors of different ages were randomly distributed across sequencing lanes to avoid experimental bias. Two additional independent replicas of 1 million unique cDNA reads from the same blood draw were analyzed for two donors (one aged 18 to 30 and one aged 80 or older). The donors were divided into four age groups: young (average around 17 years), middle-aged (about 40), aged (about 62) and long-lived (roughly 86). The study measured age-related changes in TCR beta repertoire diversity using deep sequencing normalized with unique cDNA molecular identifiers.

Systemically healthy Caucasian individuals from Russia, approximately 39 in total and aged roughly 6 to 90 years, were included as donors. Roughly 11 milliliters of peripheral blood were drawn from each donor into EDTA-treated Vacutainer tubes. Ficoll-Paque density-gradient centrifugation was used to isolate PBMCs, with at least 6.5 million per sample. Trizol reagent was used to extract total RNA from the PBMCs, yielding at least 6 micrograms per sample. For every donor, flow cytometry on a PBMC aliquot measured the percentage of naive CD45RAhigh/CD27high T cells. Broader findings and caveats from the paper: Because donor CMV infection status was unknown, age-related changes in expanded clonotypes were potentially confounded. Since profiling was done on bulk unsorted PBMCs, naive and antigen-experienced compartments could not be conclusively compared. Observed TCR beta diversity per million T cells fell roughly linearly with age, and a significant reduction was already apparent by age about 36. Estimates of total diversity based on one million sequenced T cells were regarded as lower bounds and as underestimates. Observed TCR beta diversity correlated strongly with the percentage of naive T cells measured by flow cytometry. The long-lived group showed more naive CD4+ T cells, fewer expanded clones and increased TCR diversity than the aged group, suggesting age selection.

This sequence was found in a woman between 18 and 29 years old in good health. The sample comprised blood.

The encoded CDR3 is CASSPDLNTGELFF. The sequenced DNA is TGCGCCAGCAGCCCCGACTTGAACACCGGGGAGCTGTTTTTT. In this chain, TRBV5-1 is recombined with TRBJ2-2, with an unclear D gene assignment. The CDR3 runs 14 amino acids, cysteine and phenylalanine included. Left in the record is the CDR3 DNA by itself, 42 bases read in frame from the first base. The germline V gene supplies CDR1 SGHRS and CDR2 YFSETQ. Trimming removed 4 bases from V and 1 base from J, leaving 8 bases between the germline ends.